Listed here are 28 T cell receptor beta chains from one sample, sequenced in a study of T cells in Graves' hyperthyroidism and ophthalmopathy. TCR beta CDR3 regions were amplified from RNA transcripts. The TCR CDR3 first-round RT-PCR relied on the HTBI primer set. TCRdb passed the multiplex PCR reads through MiXCR, listing each CDR3 protein once. The sample has roughly 170,000 distinct CDR3 sequences; approximately 9% are singletons. Sequencing was carried out using blood. The source is a young woman with Graves' hyperthyroidism that later progressed to Graves' ophthalmopathy.

This clonotype has just a few counts. This chain links TRBV3-1 with TRBJ1-5, with 8 bases matching TRBD1. Germline values: CDR1 LGHDT, CDR2 YNNKEL (reference sequence). Unmatched junction bases numbered 3, after V lost 2 bases and J lost 6 bases. The CDR3 has 14 residues. The chain's CDR3 is CASSQSRGPQPQHF. CDR3 bases: TGTGCCAGCAGCCAATCCAGGGGGCCTCAGCCCCAGCATTTT.

In this sample, this clonotype turned up a few times. Possible read error: a much larger clone is one base away. The rearrangement joins TRBV7-6 to TRBJ2-1, with no clear D. The CDR3 spans 11 residues. The germline V gene encodes CDR1 SGHVS and CDR2 FNYEAQ. The V gene lost 6 bases and the J gene lost 5 bases, with 5 bases spanning the gap. The CDR3 is CASSFNNEQFF. CDR3 sequence (DNA): TGTGCCAGCAGTTTCAACAATGAGCAGTTCTTC.

This clonotype was detected ten times or more. V usage is TRBV6-1 and J usage is TRBJ1-1, with unresolved D. Trimming took off 5 bases at V and 0 bases at J, with 10 bases between the two ends. The length of the CDR3 is 14 residues. CDR1 MNHNS and CDR2 SASEGT come from the germline V gene. The CDR3 is CASSLDQMNTEAFF. CDR3 bases: TGTGCCAGCAGTCTGGATCAAATGAACACTGAAGCTTTCTTT.

This clonotype occurred many times. The V and J genes are TRBV24-1 and TRBJ1-5; D is unclear. V lost 6 bases and J lost 2, with 13 bases in between. Germline CDR1 is KGHDR and CDR2 is SFDVKD. The CDR3 extends over 15 amino acids. In nucleotides, the CDR3 is TGTGCCACCAGTTCCACATGGGAGGGCAATCAGCCCCAGCATTTT. It yields the protein CATSSTWEGNQPQHF.

Of note for this clonotype: One end of the junction is discordant with germline, which a read error may explain. The V call is TRBV3-1, the J call TRBJ2-1; TRBD2 might be the D (5 bases). The CDR3 sequence is 14 residues long. Germline CDR1 is LGHDT and CDR2 is YNNKEL (reference sequence). The DNA for the CDR3 is TGTGCCAACAGCCAAGATTCCGGGCGGACTCGGCAGTTCTTC. It translates to CANSQDSGRTRQFF.

Many counts were recorded for this clonotype. The V gene is TRBV6-1, the J gene TRBJ2-5, with 12 bases identical to TRBD2. Germline V gives CDR1 MNHNS, CDR2 SASEGT. V shed 5 bases and J 4 bases; nucleotides not matched to a gene: 5. This CDR3 region has 15 residues. The CDR3 region has the DNA TGTGCCAGCAGTCCGCAGACTAGCGGGAGAGAGACCCAGTACTTC. Translating it yields CASSPQTSGRETQYF.

The sample holds many counts of this clonotype. The CDR3, as DNA: TGCGCCACCAACTCCGGGACTTCCAAAGATACGCAGTATTTT. Translating gives CATNSGTSKDTQYF. J is TRBJ2-3 and V is TRBV5-1, with D possibly matching TRBD2 (6 bases). This CDR3 has 14 residues. Germline V gene sequence: CDR1 SGHRS, CDR2 YFSETQ. V gave up 9 bases and J gave up 5 bases, with 19 bases separating them. Combining the CDR3 with reference TRBV5-1 and TRBJ2-3 gives the whole variable domain KAGVTQTPRYLIKTRGQQVTLSCSPISGHRSVSWYQQTPGQGLQFLFEYFSETQRNKGNFPGRFSGRQFSNSRSEMNVSTLELGDSALYLCATNSGTSKDTQYFGPGTRLTVL.

There are many counts of this clonotype. This chain links TRBV18 with TRBJ1-6, with D possibly being TRBD1 (5 bases). The V and J ends lost 3 bases and 7 bases respectively, with 10 bases between them. The CDR3 totals 14 residues. The V gene's germline CDR1 is KGHSH and CDR2 LQKENI. The CDR3 is CASSPTAANSPLHF. The CDR3, as DNA: TGTGCCAGCTCACCGACAGCCGCAAATTCACCCCTCCACTTT.

This clonotype was observed many times. This rearrangement joins TRBV13 to TRBJ2-3; the match to TRBD1 covers 9 bases. Germline V gives CDR1 PRHDT, CDR2 FYEKMQ (reference sequence). CDR3 length: 16 amino acids. The trim removed 3 bases at V and 2 bases at J, leaving 6 bases unmatched. DNA of the CDR3: TGTGCCAGCAGCTTCCTAGGACAGGGGTACACAGATACGCAGTATTTT. It codes for CASSFLGQGYTDTQYF.

This chain connects TRBV14 to TRBJ2-7; 7 nucleotides line up with TRBD1. J lost 2 bases, V lost 1 base, and 11 bases had no gene match. This CDR3 has 17 residues. Germline CDR1 reads SGHDN; CDR2 reads FVKESK. CDR3 loop: CASSQAFGTEAAYEQYF. The CDR3 coding sequence is TGTGCCAGCAGCCAAGCCTTTGGGACAGAGGCAGCCTACGAGCAGTACTTC.

A word on this clonotype: One end of the junction does not line up with germline, which may come from a read error. This sequence joins TRBV3-1 and TRBJ2-3; the D gene is possibly TRBD1 (6 bases). This CDR3 spans 18 amino acids. Germline V gene sequence: CDR1 LGHDT, CDR2 YNNKEL (reference sequence). The CDR3 sequence: CASSQPRDQGIITDMQYF. The CDR3 DNA follows: TGTGCCAGCAGCCAACCTCGGGACCAGGGGATTATCACAGATATGCAGTATTTT.

This clonotype was seen only a few times. The V gene is TRBV25-1, the J gene TRBJ2-5, with TRBD2 matching over 8 bases. From germline, CDR1 is MGHDK and CDR2 SYGVNS. CDR3 size: 17 residues. With 3 bases clipped from V and 5 bases from J, the junction kept 14 bases outside the gene matches. CDR3 sequence reads: CASSDRPLAGGGETQYF. CDR3 bases: TGTGCCAGCAGTGACCGACCACTGGCGGGGGGCGGGGAGACCCAGTACTTC.

The V and J genes are TRBV30 and TRBJ1-1; the D is unclear. The CDR3 spans 12 residues. Germline V gene sequence: CDR1 GTSNPN, CDR2 SVGIG (reference sequence). With 1 base removed from V and 2 bases from J, the gap between germline ends came to 5 bases. As DNA, the CDR3 is TGTGCCTGGAGTGATTTTAACACTGAAGCTTTCTTT. Translated: CAWSDFNTEAFF.

The sample holds many counts of this clonotype. The rearrangement uses TRBV24-1 and TRBJ2-1, with D hard to call. Germline V gene lookup returns CDR1 KGHDR and CDR2 SFDVKD. V was cut by 4 bases and J by 4 bases, with 16 bases left in between. The CDR3 is 16 amino acids. The DNA of the CDR3 is TGTGCCACCAGTGACTCTAGGTCCTCGCTGTACAATGAGCAGTTCTTC. It yields the protein CATSDSRSSLYNEQFF.

For this clonotype: A read error may be the cause here, since a much bigger clone is one base away. V gene TRBV29-1 combines with J gene TRBJ2-3, with D unclear. V shed 6 bases and J shed 4 bases, with 11 bases lying between them. There are 12 residues in the CDR3. CDR1 and CDR2 (germline): SQVTM, ANQGSEA. CDR3 coding DNA: TGCAGCGTCGCAGCACAGCCAGATACGCAGTATTTT. Translated: CSVAAQPDTQYF.

In its sample, this clonotype was seen many times. The V gene is TRBV12-3 or TRBV12-4, the J gene TRBJ1-2; D gene uncertain. CDR3 length: 15 residues. V lost 6 bases and J 0 bases, leaving 14 bases between the germline ends. The CDR3 loop reads CASRLDGLTNYGYTF. For the CDR3, the DNA is TGTGCCAGCAGGCTCGACGGTTTAACTAACTATGGCTACACCTTC.

The chain recombines TRBV3-1 with TRBJ2-3; possible D gene TRBD2, 5 bases. The CDR3 has 16 residues. The V and J ends lost 0 bases and 0 bases respectively, with 10 bases between them. Germline loops: CDR1 LGHDT, CDR2 YNNKEL (reference sequence). The CDR3 spells CASSQDPGFSTDTQYF. DNA of the CDR3: TGTGCCAGCAGCCAAGATCCGGGGTTTAGCACAGATACGCAGTATTTT.

This clonotype was counted many times. The chain carries TRBV24-1 and TRBJ1-5; D unresolved. V dropped 3 bases and J dropped 5 bases, with 7 bases sitting between them. There are 13 residues in the CDR3. The germline V gene encodes CDR1 KGHDR and CDR2 SFDVKD. CDR3 sequence reads: CATSDGGDQPQHF. As DNA, the CDR3 is TGTGCCACCAGTGATGGTGGGGATCAGCCCCAGCATTTT.

This clonotype has a handful of counts. The CDR3 here is CASSYEASEGYNEQFF. The DNA for the CDR3 is TGTGCCAGCAGTTACGAGGCTAGTGAGGGATACAATGAGCAGTTCTTC. The chain has TRBV6-5 and TRBJ2-1, with D possibly matching TRBD2 (5 bases). Germline CDR1 MNHEY, CDR2 SVGAGI. The CDR3 length is 16 residues. Trimming shortened V by 2 bases and J by 4 bases, and 15 bases separated the two germline ends.

This clonotype is medium-sized. As DNA, the CDR3 is TGTGCCAGCAGCTCACGGACCCATGAGCAGTTCTTC. This translates into CASSSRTHEQFF. The genes are TRBV7-2 and TRBJ2-1; D not certain. Germline lookup yields CDR1 SGHTA and CDR2 FQGNSA. The CDR3 consists of 12 residues. The V and J ends lost 4 bases and 8 bases respectively, with 9 bases between them.

V and J are TRBV7-9 and TRBJ2-2, with a possible D match to TRBD2 (5 bases). This CDR3 spans 16 amino acids. Trimming stripped 5 bases from V and 3 bases from J, with 16 bases between. The V gene's germline CDR1 is SEHNR and CDR2 FQNEAQ (reference sequence). The CDR3, as DNA: TGTGCCAGCAGCGCCAGCTTTAGCGCATACACCGGGGAGCTGTTTTTT. Translating it yields CASSASFSAYTGELFF.

This clonotype was counted ten times or more. The chain recombines TRBV10-3 with TRBJ2-3; D possibly uses TRBD1 or TRBD2 (5 bases each). Germline V lookup: CDR1 ENHRY, CDR2 SYGVKD. The CDR3 has 14 residues. Trimming cost V 8 bases and J 5 bases, with 17 bases left between them. The CDR3: CAIARGDSGDTQYF. The CDR3 region has the DNA TGTGCCATCGCCCGGGGCGATAGTGGAGATACGCAGTATTTT.

This clonotype has at least ten counts. The chain carries TRBV10-3 and TRBJ2-3, with 10 bases aligning to TRBD2. CDR3 size: 17 residues. V lost 0 bases to trimming and J lost 2 bases; unmatched junction nucleotides: 5. The germline V gene encodes CDR1 ENHRY and CDR2 SYGVKD. CDR3 sequence: CAISESWTSGPTDTQYF. DNA for the CDR3: TGTGCCATCAGTGAGTCCTGGACTAGCGGTCCCACAGATACGCAGTATTTT.

This clonotype showed up many times. The J gene is TRBJ1-1, the V gene TRBV18; 7 bases align to TRBD1. CDR1 and CDR2 (germline): KGHSH, LQKENI. CDR3 length: 13 amino acids. J was trimmed by 3 bases and V by 3 bases; bases with no gene match: 1. The CDR3 reads CASSPRGDTEAFF. CDR3 bases: TGTGCCAGCTCACCCAGGGGGGACACTGAAGCTTTCTTT.

In this sample, this clonotype turned up a few times. V is TRBV7-7 and J is TRBJ2-2, with a tentative D call TRBD2 (5 bases). The V gene lost 5 bases and the J gene lost 7 bases, with 23 bases spanning the gap. The CDR3 is made up of 17 amino acids. Per germline, CDR1 SSHAT and CDR2 FNYEAQ (reference sequence). The CDR3 protein is CASSPESDRRGIGELFF. The CDR3 nucleotides read TGTGCCAGCAGCCCCGAGTCAGACCGCCGGGGAATCGGGGAGCTGTTTTTT.

This clonotype was found many times. The V and J genes are TRBV12-3 or TRBV12-4 and TRBJ2-3; 13 bases fit TRBD2. The CDR3 extends over 16 amino acids. J was trimmed by 2 bases and V by 7 bases; bases with no gene match: 6. CDR3 nucleotide sequence: TGTGCCAGCACCCCGGGACTAGCGGGAACCACAGATACGCAGTATTTT. This sequence encodes CASTPGLAGTTDTQYF.

This clonotype showed up many times. The chain uses TRBV2 and TRBJ1-6, with TRBD1 as a possible D gene (5 bases). V was trimmed by 6 bases and J by 10 bases, leaving 22 bases between them. CDR1 is SNHLY and CDR2 is FYNNEI in the germline V gene. This CDR3 is 16 amino acids long. CDR3 nucleotides: TGTGCCAGCAGGGGTGGGGGGGGTAGCGTTGACTCACCCCTCCACTTT. Protein: CASRGGGGSVDSPLHF.

This clonotype was observed at least ten times. CDR3 in amino acids: CASKQGANYGYTF. The CDR3 coding sequence is TGCGCCAGTAAACAGGGGGCGAACTATGGCTACACCTTC. The V gene is TRBV5-1, the J gene TRBJ1-2; 9 bases fit TRBD1. In germline, CDR1 is SGHRS, CDR2 YFSETQ. This CDR3 contains 13 residues. Trimming cost V 8 bases and J 2 bases; bases outside gene matches: 4.